Below, one T cell receptor (beta chain) is given with its context. The target antigen is unknown. The table came from immunoSEQ multiplex PCR; TCRdb's copy has only in-frame clones and leaves some out. The table lists just over 200,000 clones, about four fifths of them singletons, with roughly an eighth in the top ten. This CDR3 contains 12 residues. The germline gives CDR1 MNHNY, CDR2 SVGAGI (reference sequence). V lost 10 bases to trimming and J lost 4 bases, with 13 bases between them. Extraction of around 2 micrograms of genomic DNA from cryopreserved PBMCs supplied material for TCR beta libraries. This specimen comes from a study of cytotoxic CD8 clonotypes in ibrutinib-treated CLL. Findings of the study overall: Rare overall, public clonotypes shrank or held steady under therapy. Baseline levels of clonality went above those of age-matched healthy donors and moved with circulating CD8+ T-cell counts.

The material sequenced was PBMCs, taken after 12 months of ibrutinib treatment. This clonotype was obtained from a human donor with chronic lymphocytic leukemia. The genes are TRBV6-6 and TRBJ1-1; the D is unclear. CDR3 protein: CATWRAGTEAFF. CDR3 nucleotide sequence: TGTGCCACCTGGCGGGCGGGCACTGAAGCTTTCTTT.